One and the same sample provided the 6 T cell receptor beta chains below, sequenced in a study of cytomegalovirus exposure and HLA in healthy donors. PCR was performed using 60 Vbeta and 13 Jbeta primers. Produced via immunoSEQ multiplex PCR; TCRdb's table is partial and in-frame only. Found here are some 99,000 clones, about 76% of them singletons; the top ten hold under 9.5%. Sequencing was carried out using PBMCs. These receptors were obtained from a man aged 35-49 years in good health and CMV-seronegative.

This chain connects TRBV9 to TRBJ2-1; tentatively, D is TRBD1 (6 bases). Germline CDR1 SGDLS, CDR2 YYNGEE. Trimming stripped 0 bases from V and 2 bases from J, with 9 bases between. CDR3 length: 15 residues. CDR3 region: CASSVDRAPYNEQFF. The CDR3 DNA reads TGTGCCAGCAGCGTAGACAGGGCCCCCTACAATGAGCAGTTCTTC.

CDR3 amino acids: CASSSPSGQGVHEQFF. The DNA for the CDR3 is TGTGCCAGCAGCTCGCCCTCGGGACAGGGTGTACATGAGCAGTTCTTC. The chain carries TRBV5-6 and TRBJ2-1, with 9 positions matching TRBD1. Per the germline V gene, CDR1 is SGHDT and CDR2 is YYEEEE. V shed 3 bases and J 8 bases; nucleotides not matched to a gene: 12. The CDR3 is 16 amino acids.

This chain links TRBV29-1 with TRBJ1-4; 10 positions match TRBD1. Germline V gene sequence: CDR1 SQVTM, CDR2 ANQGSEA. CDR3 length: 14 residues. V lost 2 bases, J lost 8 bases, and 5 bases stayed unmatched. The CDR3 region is CSVEPGTGDEKLFF. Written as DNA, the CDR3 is TGCAGCGTTGAACCCGGGACAGGGGACGAAAAACTGTTTTTT.

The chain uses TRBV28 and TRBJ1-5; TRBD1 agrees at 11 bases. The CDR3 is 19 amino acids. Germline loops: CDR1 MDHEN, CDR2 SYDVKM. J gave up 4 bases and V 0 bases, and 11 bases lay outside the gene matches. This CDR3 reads CASSLWDEGGTGGNQPQHF. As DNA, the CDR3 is TGTGCCAGCAGTTTATGGGATGAAGGGGGGACAGGGGGTAATCAGCCCCAGCATTTT.

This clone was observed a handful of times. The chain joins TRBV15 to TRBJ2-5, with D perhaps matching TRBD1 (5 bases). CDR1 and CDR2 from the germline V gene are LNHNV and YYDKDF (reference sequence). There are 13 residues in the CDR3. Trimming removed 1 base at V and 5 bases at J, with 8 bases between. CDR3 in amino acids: CATSRAPGETQYF. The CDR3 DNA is TGTGCCACCAGCAGAGCCCCAGGGGAGACCCAGTACTTC.

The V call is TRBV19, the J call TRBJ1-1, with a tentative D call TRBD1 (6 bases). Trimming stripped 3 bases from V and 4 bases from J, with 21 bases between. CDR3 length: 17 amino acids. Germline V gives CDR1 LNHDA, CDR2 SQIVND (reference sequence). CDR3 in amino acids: CASSIQQGMGSITEAFF. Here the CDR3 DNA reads TGTGCCAGTAGTATTCAACAGGGTATGGGGTCGATCACTGAAGCTTTCTTT.